This TCR beta chain appears in the sequencing data of a study of OX40 agonist ivuxolimab in advanced cancers. Sequencing was performed with immunoSEQ multiplex PCR; in TCRdb, only in-frame clones are kept and a portion is missing. The table includes about 36,000 clones, about 88% detected once. The sequence was obtained from an adult with an advanced solid tumor such as melanoma, head and neck, liver or kidney cancer. The sequenced sample was CD4+ or CD8+ T cells sorted from blood, obtained in a trial of the OX40 agonist ivuxolimab.

The CDR3: CASSPEQGNYGYTF. The CDR3 DNA is TGTGCCAGCAGCCCCGAACAGGGTAACTATGGCTACACCTTC. The rearrangement joins TRBV6-1 to TRBJ1-2, with a weak D call TRBD1 (6 bases). The CDR3 is 14 amino acids. The V gene's germline CDR1 is MNHNS and CDR2 SASEGT. With 6 bases removed from V and 1 base from J, the gap between germline ends came to 12 bases.